The TCR beta chain under discussion was sequenced for a study of cytomegalovirus exposure and HLA in healthy donors. Germline CDR1 and CDR2: SEHNR and FQNEAQ (reference sequence). The CDR3 length is 15 residues. With V trimmed by 1 base and J by 4 bases, 3 bases remained unmatched. The PCR employed 60 Vbeta primers together with 13 Jbeta primers. Only in-frame clones appear in the TCRdb table, and some are missing; sequencing was by immunoSEQ multiplex PCR. Of nearly 110,000 clones detected, 75% appear once; the ten largest clones hold roughly 2.9%. The sequencing input was PBMCs. The gene calls are TRBV7-9 and TRBJ2-4, with TRBD1 matching 8 bases. This receptor was obtained from a male donor in good health and CMV-seropositive. In DNA, the CDR3 is TGTGCCAGCAGCTTAGGGAGGACAGGGAAAAACATTCAGTACTTC. This gives the protein CASSLGRTGKNIQYF. Full variable domain (remainder filled in from reference TRBV7-9 and TRBJ2-4): DTGVSQNPRHKITKRGQNVTFRCDPISEHNRLYWYRQTLGQGPEFLTYFQNEAQLEKSRLLSDRFSAERPKGSFSTLEIQRTEQGDSAMYLCASSLGRTGKNIQYFGAGTRLSVL.